This entry describes one T cell receptor beta chain. The record originates from a study of blood T cell repertoires in COVID-19. Sequenced by immunoSEQ multiplex PCR; TCRdb stores in-frame clones only, minus some. The profile covers a few hundred thousand clones, with 88% appearing a single time and roughly 1.2% taken by the ten largest. CDR1 and CDR2 (germline): MDHEN, SYDVKM. Trimming took 7 bases from V and 4 from J; bases not matched to a gene: 22. The CDR3 length is 19 residues. This TCR was recovered from a woman younger than 35 who had recovered from COVID-19. Material for sequencing was PBMCs or T cells enriched from blood (not recorded which). This sequence joins TRBV28 and TRBJ1-1; TRBD1 matches at 9 bases. Here the CDR3 reads CASTILNRGLISEATEAFF. In DNA, the CDR3 is TGTGCCAGCACCATATTGAACAGGGGGCTAATTTCAGAAGCCACTGAAGCTTTCTTT.